This passage covers 5 T cell receptor beta chains from one sample sequenced in a study of T cell responses to AZD1222 COVID-19 vaccine. TCRdb keeps only in-frame clones here, not all; method: immunoSEQ multiplex PCR. The sample lists some 200,000 clones, roughly 90% occurring once. The source was peripheral blood, collected on day 0 of AZD1222 vaccination. Receptor source: an adult in good health.

The chain uses TRBV7-9 and TRBJ1-1; D call uncertain. The germline V and J ends were trimmed by 3 bases and 4 bases, with 18 bases remaining between them. CDR3 length: 16 amino acids. Looked up from germline, CDR1 is SEHNR and CDR2 is FQNEAQ (reference sequence). The CDR3 DNA sequence: TGTGCCAGCAGCTTTCTTCCCCGGGCCGGGTCCACTGAAGCTTTCTTT. It is translated as CASSFLPRAGSTEAFF.

The rearrangement links TRBV3-1 (or the pseudogene TRBV3-2) to TRBJ2-2; D perhaps matches TRBD1 (5 bases). The CDR3 totals 16 residues. Between the trimmed V and J ends, which lost 2 bases and 3 bases, there was a span of 13 bases. Germline assignment: CDR1 LGHDT and CDR2 YNNKEL (reference sequence). The CDR3 protein is CASSQRRDIDTGELFF. The CDR3 DNA sequence: TGTGCCAGCAGCCAACGCAGGGATATCGACACCGGGGAGCTGTTTTTT.

This clone was observed a few times. V is TRBV3-1 (or the pseudogene TRBV3-2) and J is TRBJ2-5, with D tentatively TRBD2 (6 bases). The CDR3 totals 16 residues. With 4 bases removed from V and 1 base from J, the gap between germline ends came to 16 bases. Per germline, CDR1 LGHDT and CDR2 YNNKEL (reference sequence). The CDR3 DNA follows: TGTGCCAGCAGCCTCCGACTAGTGGGTCTCCAAGAGACCCAGTACTTC. This gives the protein CASSLRLVGLQETQYF.

The V call is TRBV7-9, the J call TRBJ1-3; D gene uncertain. The CDR3 is 12 residues long. CDR1 and CDR2 (germline): SEHNR, FQNEAQ (reference sequence). Trimming removed 1 base at V and 4 bases at J, with 2 bases between. Here the CDR3 DNA reads TGTGCCAGCAGCTTAGTCGGAAACACCATATATTTT. Translating gives CASSLVGNTIYF.

This clone was recorded only once. This chain connects TRBV6-5 to TRBJ1-1; a possible D gene is TRBD1 (6 bases). The CDR3 has 14 amino acids. Germline V gives CDR1 MNHEY, CDR2 SVGAGI. V shed 6 bases and J shed 5 bases, with 16 bases lying between them. CDR3 protein: CASSGRGLGTEAFF. The CDR3 coding sequence is TGTGCCAGCAGCGGCAGGGGCCTCGGAACTGAAGCTTTCTTT.